This T cell receptor beta chain appears in the sequencing data of a study of cytomegalovirus exposure and HLA in healthy donors (dated by TCRdb to about 2017). At the level of the whole study: According to an earlier analysis of a few hundred of the donors, about 179 million T cells yielded 117 million unique TCR beta sequences and less than 300 Gb of sequence data. An early release that covered more than 550 HLA-typed donors contained about 300 gigabases of sequencing data and 70 million to 100 million unique TCR sequences. The genetic ancestry cluster associated with self-reported Caucasian donors included around four fifths of the approximately 430 genotyped donors. The study was designed to test whether signatures of past pathogen exposure could be identified by cataloging public T cell receptors. The study used immunosequencing to profile the T cell repertoires of approximately 630 subjects and linked those repertoires to cytomegalovirus serostatus. Along with the approximately 700-subject first cohort, a separate validation cohort of over a hundred different subjects was used. High-throughput TCR immunosequencing, statistical association of individual TCRs with disease status, and machine learning were combined to predict cytomegalovirus infection status. In a later analysis, previously published TCR beta repertoires from fewer than 750 donors were re-analyzed and high-resolution HLA genotyping was added so that TCR occurrence patterns could be studied. The later analysis used no new phenotypic data to find candidate immune exposures, relying instead on TCR beta sequences and their occurrence across donors. In an earlier analysis of over 550 of the donors, high-throughput TCR beta sequencing was used to judge whether each TCR beta V gene segment behaved as functional or pseudogenic. Donor age, sex, ethnicity and CMV serostatus were compiled together with the repertoire data. A later genetic analysis took genome-wide SNP genotypes for about 65% of the roughly 670 donors and used that subset as a discovery cohort. All discovery cohort repertoires had been generated on a single sequencing platform. Class I and class II HLA loci were covered by the typing at four-digit resolution. Typing coverage differed by locus: A, B, C, DRB1 and DQB1 were typed in roughly 629-630 donors, DQA1 in about 510, DPA1 in some 610, and DPB1 in 400 to 490. Roughly 5 DR-DQ haplotypes were treated as single units for association and clustering because of strong linkage in the cohort. Among about 390 genotyped donors of the cohort, an average of 235,054 unique TCR beta nucleotide sequences were sequenced per donor, 15% to 20% of them non-productive. Study-level results and caveats: A later analysis found that most CMV-associated TCR beta chains appeared HLA-restricted, with HLA associations seemingly driven largely by CMV exposure. A group of highly shared sequence variants was considered likely to be a technical artifact of the sequencing pipeline. A later genetic analysis reported fewer N-insertions in productive TCRs among donors in an Asian-associated ancestry cluster than the approximately 700-donor mean. The authors suggested that the approach could potentially be generalized to other disease states and immunological phenotypes. Some IMGT-functional V segments, including TRBV6-2 and TRBV6-3, could not be distinguished by the 87-base-pair reads and were therefore excluded. Specific HLA alleles were associated with 18,000 or so TCR beta sequences at a false discovery rate of 0.05 in a later analysis. The classifier was reported to diagnose cytomegalovirus status with high specificity and sensitivity in both the original and validation cohorts. Correlated functional status among segregating V segments might be attributable to linkage disequilibrium, but an unknown experimental factor could not be ruled out. A later analysis found that TCR association rates varied across HLA loci, with DRB1 alleles showing the most associated TCRs and HLA-C alleles the fewest. Several of the top co-occurrence clusters appeared to be linked to parvovirus B19, influenza, CMV and Epstein-Barr virus, according to a later analysis. Because counts were too low, about 18 rarely observed V segments, including chromosome 9 orphons, were excluded from the earlier analysis of 587 of the donors. Presence/absence analyses assumed roughly uniform sequencing depth across donors, an assumption that may not hold. Because some donors lacked HLA typing at each locus, the association tests relied only on the typed subset. This cohort had only TCR beta chains sequenced, and the lack of alpha or paired-chain data limited which features could be detected. Strong co-occurrence of HLA alleles, especially DR and DQ, made assigning TCR associations to individual alleles difficult. An association between a missense DCLRE1C variant and V-gene and J-gene trimming of TCR beta chains was found in a later genetic analysis and replicated in an independent cohort. CMV serostatus was the only immune exposure information available for the cohort. In vitro tests confirmed that a few of the cytomegalovirus-associated TCR beta chains recognize cytomegalovirus antigens. In a later analysis, HLA-associated TCR beta chains showed more clonal expansion and lower generation probabilities than non-associated chains that were equally common. In an earlier analysis of some 640 of the donors, most TCR beta V segments were observed in productive rearrangements about 87% or about 30% of the time, broadly matching IMGT annotations. While some public TCRs were present in many individuals, most TCR sequences turned up only very rarely across donors. In the study, around 150 TCR beta chains were listed as associated with cytomegalovirus. A further reported finding was that TCR beta sequences accurately predicted the HLA-A and HLA-B alleles for most subjects in the first cohort.

Libraries were prepared through the immunoSEQ multiplex PCR assay. The multiplex PCR relied on a mix of 60 forward primers for TCR Vbeta segments and 13 reverse primers for TCR Jbeta segments. Amplification of the CDR3 region of rearranged TCR beta genes was performed with a multiplex PCR assay on genomic DNA. The Illumina HiSeq System was used to sequence the amplified TCR beta libraries as 87-base-pair reads. The study's processing was this. In a later analysis, approximately 74 million unique TCR beta chains were counted across the roughly 610 repertoires, and roughly 11 million of these chains were shared by at least two donors. To remove PCR and sequencing errors, raw reads were error-corrected and collapsed into unique sequences using a nearest-neighbor algorithm that merged closely related sequences. CDR3 sequences were aligned to IMGT reference sequences to assign V, D and J gene segments. For a sequence to be retained, at least a six-nucleotide match to both a V gene segment and a J gene segment was required. A rearrangement was called productive if the CDR3 had no stop codons and remained in frame with V and J, and every other rearrangement was called non-productive. Following IMGT convention, CDR3 was defined as the stretch from the second conserved V-encoded cysteine to the conserved J-encoded phenylalanine. Sequences without an unambiguous match to a single V gene segment were excluded from the earlier analysis of over 500 of the donors. An earlier analysis of several hundred of the donors classified V segments as functional when productive rearrangements were above 56.7% and as segregating when the standard deviation between donors was above 5%. A statistical classification framework was built for diagnosing cytomegalovirus status from the catalog of TCR beta chain sequences. A later analysis assigned V and J genes by comparing TCR nucleotide sequences with IMGT/GENE-DB human TR gene sequences. The TCRdist pipeline was used in a later analysis to assign CDR3 sequences and most-parsimonious VDJ recombination scenarios. A later analysis defined each TCR beta chain by its CDR3 amino acid sequence plus V-gene family, and excluded reads lacking a unique V-gene family. To address suspected cross-contamination and a sequencing artifact, a later analysis removed under 600 highly shared, low-generation-probability nucleotide sequences. A later analysis calculated a clonal expansion index for each public chain from normalized within-repertoire ranks of inferred template counts. In a later analysis, generation probabilities were computed using a VDJ recombination model fitted to out-of-frame rearrangements, and the results were checked against IGoR. In a later analysis, TCR-TCR, TCR-HLA and TCR-CMV co-occurrence was scored with hypergeometric tests, and a repertoire-size bias correction was applied to TCR pairs. A later analysis estimated false discovery rates by permuting HLA or CMV assignments 20 times. In a later analysis, co-occurring TCRs were grouped using DBSCAN, and TCRdist sequence similarity was added for clustering within HLA-allele-positive subsets. Repertoires with fewer than 30,000 or more than 120,000 public chains, plus five repertoires with anomalous nucleotide sharing, were excluded from co-occurrence clustering. TCRdb provides this immuneACCESS table in a form limited to in-frame rearrangements. Some clones are lacking; in checked studies, under half of them reflect an unresolved V gene, and why the rest are absent is not known. That table supplies the V and J calls and clone size; D and trimming were determined from the DNA. This sample comprises tens of thousands of clones, around 64% of them detected only once. The top ten hold 2% to 2.5% of the sample.

For CDR1 and CDR2, the germline V gene (reference sequence) lists MNHNY and SVGAGI. The CDR3, from cysteine to phenylalanine, totals 15 residues. Only the CDR3 portion is preserved as DNA: 45 bases, with reading frame beginning at the first base. V and J are trimmed by 6 bases and 3 bases, and the gene matches miss 5 bases of the junction. This clone was picked up one time. Its antigen is unknown. Per-base qualities were not stored, and no clone one base away is much larger. The cohort consisted of 600 to 750 healthy bone marrow donors. Cohort members were all nominally healthy when sampled, although unrecorded immune exposures were likely present. Of the 600 to 750 cohort members, 250 to 300 had a positive CMV serostatus and 352 had a negative one, while no CMV serostatus was recorded for the donor. Every donor gave a peripheral blood sample, and the peripheral blood mononuclear cells from that sample were used for TCR beta sequencing. The Qiagen DNeasy Blood Extraction Kit was used to extract genomic DNA from the blood cell samples.

This clonotype originated in a human donor in good health. Sequenced material: PBMCs. The chain couples TRBV6-6 to TRBJ1-5; 10 nucleotides in the junction match TRBD1. The DNA sequence is given as TGTGCCAGCAGGCGGGACAGGGGCGTCAATCAGCCCCAGCATTTT. This gives the protein CASRRDRGVNQPQHF.